The present T cell receptor beta chain was sequenced within a study of OX40 agonist ivuxolimab in advanced cancers. Study background: The study treated patients with ivuxolimab, an agonistic anti-OX40 (CD134) antibody.

Germline V gene lookup returns CDR1 MNHNS and CDR2 SASEGT. V lost 7 bases, J lost 7 bases, and 20 bases lay in between. CDR3 length: 15 residues. Notes on this clone: Its antigen is unidentified.

TCRdb's copy holds only in-frame clones and misses some; the assay was immunoSEQ multiplex PCR. The sample consists of under 95,000 clones, around 88% of them appearing once. Prior autoimmune disease or systemic immunosuppression barred patients. Study-wide points: CD4+ and CD8+ blood T cells expanded clonally by week 6 at 0.1 to 3.0 mg/kg.

Sequenced here: CD4+ or CD8+ T cells sorted from blood, sampled in a trial of the OX40 agonist ivuxolimab. The V gene is TRBV6-1, the J gene TRBJ1-5; D is perhaps TRBD1 (6 bases). The clonotype was recovered from an adult with an advanced solid tumor such as melanoma, head and neck, liver or kidney cancer. The chain's CDR3 is CASIGQGRLWQPQHF. The CDR3 coding sequence is TGTGCCAGCATTGGGCAGGGGCGCTTATGGCAGCCCCAGCATTTT.